Listed below are T cell receptor beta chains from one sample, sequenced in a study of T cells in Graves' hyperthyroidism and ophthalmopathy. MiXCR, run by TCRdb on the multiplex PCR reads, gives a single entry per CDR3 protein. Here the sample spans 130,000 or so distinct CDR3 sequences, 22% being singletons. The sequenced sample consisted of blood. These receptors originate from a woman aged 45-60 years with Graves' hyperthyroidism that later progressed to Graves' ophthalmopathy. The CDR3 runs from the conserved cysteine through the conserved F or W. The order of the fields is V gene, CDR3 length, J gene, D gene, clone size, CDR3 protein. The D gene is left open where the match is weak. Expanded clones are given a class, and other clones once, few, many or no size at all.

V: TRBV7-9
length: 15
J: TRBJ2-7
D: -
size: many
CDR3: CASSSVGRGAYEQYF

V: TRBV5-1
length: 15
J: TRBJ2-7
D: TRBD2
size: few
CDR3: CASSFLTSDLAEQYF

V: TRBV5-8
length: 14
J: TRBJ1-1
D: -
size: -
CDR3: CASSLSDRGREAFF

V: TRBV3-1
length: 14
J: TRBJ1-2
D: -
size: few
CDR3: CASSQGSGSYGYTF

V: TRBV2
length: 15
J: TRBJ2-1
D: -
size: many
CDR3: CASRVVQAPSNEQFF

V: TRBV3-1
length: 14
J: TRBJ2-3
D: -
size: -
CDR3: CASSQRGRKDTQYF

V: TRBV20-1
length: 12
J: TRBJ2-1
D: -
size: many
CDR3: CSARGVANEQFF

V: TRBV29-1
length: 14
J: TRBJ1-1
D: -
size: -
CDR3: CSAVAVGGDTEAFF

V: TRBV9
length: 15
J: TRBJ2-2
D: -
size: few
CDR3: CASSGRGPNTGELFF

V: TRBV14
length: 14
J: TRBJ1-6
D: -
size: many
CDR3: CASSRGGNNSPLHF

V: TRBV6-1
length: 15
J: TRBJ2-3
D: TRBD2
size: -
CDR3: CASRGGGSYTDTQYF

V: TRBV7-3
length: 16
J: TRBJ2-1
D: -
size: -
CDR3: CASSLDPVVTYNEQFF

V: TRBV12-3/TRBV12-4
length: 15
J: TRBJ2-1
D: TRBD1
size: once
CDR3: CASSLVGWDSNEQFF

V: TRBV10-3
length: 11
J: TRBJ2-5
D: -
size: many
CDR3: CASGRGETQYF

V: TRBV11-3
length: 15
J: TRBJ2-3
D: TRBD2
size: many
CDR3: CASSPSGLVTDTQYF

V: TRBV9
length: 17
J: TRBJ2-3
D: TRBD2
size: few
CDR3: CASSVAPGRGSTDTQYF

V: TRBV5-6
length: 14
J: TRBJ2-7
D: -
size: many
CDR3: CASSFGRNPYEQYF

V: TRBV4-1
length: 16
J: TRBJ1-5
D: -
size: -
CDR3: CASSQDGGTNNQPQHF

V: TRBV29-1
length: 14
J: TRBJ1-1
D: -
size: many
CDR3: CSVEVARRATEAFF

V: TRBV10-2
length: 16
J: TRBJ1-6
D: TRBD1
size: few
CDR3: CASSEWQGAMNSPLHF

V: TRBV12-3/TRBV12-4
length: 15
J: TRBJ1-5
D: -
size: -
CDR3: CASSLTLGVNQPQHF

V: TRBV5-1
length: 15
J: TRBJ2-3
D: -
size: -
CDR3: CASSSRDTYTDTQYF

V: TRBV20-1
length: 16
J: TRBJ1-1
D: TRBD1
size: -
CDR3: CSAQSGTASMNTEAFF

V: TRBV13
length: 13
J: TRBJ2-1
D: TRBD2
size: -
CDR3: CASSRDYRNEQFF

V: TRBV7-9
length: 15
J: TRBJ1-1
D: TRBD1
size: few
CDR3: CASSLLAGGNTEAFF

V: TRBV11-2
length: 14
J: TRBJ2-1
D: -
size: -
CDR3: CASSFVSGAREQFF

V: TRBV27
length: 17
J: TRBJ1-5
D: TRBD1
size: many
CDR3: CASSLTGATGGNQPQHF

V: TRBV3-1
length: 16
J: TRBJ2-6
D: -
size: many
CDR3: CASSPVKVSGANVLTF

V: TRBV6-1
length: 13
J: TRBJ2-7
D: TRBD1
size: few
CDR3: CASSENSGTGRYF

V: TRBV20-1
length: 14
J: TRBJ1-1
D: TRBD1
size: many
CDR3: CRGSDRGLNTEAFF